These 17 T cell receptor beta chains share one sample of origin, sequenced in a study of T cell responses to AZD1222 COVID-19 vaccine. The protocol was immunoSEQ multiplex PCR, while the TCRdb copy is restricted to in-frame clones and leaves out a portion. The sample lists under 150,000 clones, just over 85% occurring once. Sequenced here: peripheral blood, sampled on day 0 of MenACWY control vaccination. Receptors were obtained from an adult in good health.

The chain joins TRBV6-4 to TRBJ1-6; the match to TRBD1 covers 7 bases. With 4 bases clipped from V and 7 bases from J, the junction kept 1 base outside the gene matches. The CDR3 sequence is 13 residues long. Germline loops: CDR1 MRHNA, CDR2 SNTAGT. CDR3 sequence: CASSGGQNSPLHF. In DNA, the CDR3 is TGTGCCAGCAGTGGGGGACAGAATTCACCCCTCCACTTT.

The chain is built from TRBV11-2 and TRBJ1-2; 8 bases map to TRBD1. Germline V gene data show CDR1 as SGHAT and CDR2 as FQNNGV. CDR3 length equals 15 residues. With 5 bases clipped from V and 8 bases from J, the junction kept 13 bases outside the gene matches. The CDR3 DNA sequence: TGTGCCAGCAGCCCAACCCGGCAGGGGGCCCGGGGCTACACCTTC. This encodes CASSPTRQGARGYTF.

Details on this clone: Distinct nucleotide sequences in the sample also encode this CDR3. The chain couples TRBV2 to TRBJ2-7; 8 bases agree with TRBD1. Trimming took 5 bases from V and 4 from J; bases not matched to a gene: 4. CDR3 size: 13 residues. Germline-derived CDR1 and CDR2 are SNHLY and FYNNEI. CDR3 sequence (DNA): TGTGCCAGCAGTCTCACAGGGGGGTACGAGCAGTACTTC. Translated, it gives CASSLTGGYEQYF.

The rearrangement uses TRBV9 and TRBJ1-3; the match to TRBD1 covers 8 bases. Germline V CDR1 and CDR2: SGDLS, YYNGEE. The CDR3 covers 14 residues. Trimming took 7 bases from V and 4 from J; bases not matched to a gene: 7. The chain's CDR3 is CASGGQGVGNTIYF. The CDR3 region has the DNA TGTGCCAGCGGCGGACAGGGCGTCGGAAACACCATATATTTT.

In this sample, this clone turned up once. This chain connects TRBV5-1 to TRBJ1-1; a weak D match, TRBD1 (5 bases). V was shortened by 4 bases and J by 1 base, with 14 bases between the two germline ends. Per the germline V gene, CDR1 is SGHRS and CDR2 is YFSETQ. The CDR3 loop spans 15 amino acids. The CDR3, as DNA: TGCGCCAGCAGCGCCCGGGACGGTAAGAACACTGAAGCTTTCTTT. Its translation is CASSARDGKNTEAFF. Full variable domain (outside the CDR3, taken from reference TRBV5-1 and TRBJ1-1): KAGVTQTPRYLIKTRGQQVTLSCSPISGHRSVSWYQQTPGQGLQFLFEYFSETQRNKGNFPGRFSGRQFSNSRSEMNVSTLELGDSALYLCASSARDGKNTEAFFGQGTRLTVV.

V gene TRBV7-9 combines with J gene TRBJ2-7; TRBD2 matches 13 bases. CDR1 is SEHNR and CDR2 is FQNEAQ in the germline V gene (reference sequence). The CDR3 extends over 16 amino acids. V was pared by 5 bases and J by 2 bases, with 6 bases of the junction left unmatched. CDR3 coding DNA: TGTGCCAGCAGCACGGGACTAGCGGGAATCGCCTACGAGCAGTACTTC. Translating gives CASSTGLAGIAYEQYF.

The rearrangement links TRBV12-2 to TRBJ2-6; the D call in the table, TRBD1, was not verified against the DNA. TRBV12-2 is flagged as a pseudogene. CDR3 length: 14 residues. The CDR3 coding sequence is TGTGCAAGTCGCTTGGGCGTGGGGGCCAACGTCCTGACTTTC. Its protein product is CASRLGVGANVLTF.

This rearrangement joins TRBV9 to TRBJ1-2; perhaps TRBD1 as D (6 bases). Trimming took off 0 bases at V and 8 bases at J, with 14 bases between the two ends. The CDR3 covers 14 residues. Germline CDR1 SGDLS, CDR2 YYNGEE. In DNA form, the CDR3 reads TGTGCCAGCAGCGTAGCGTGGCAGGGGACCGGCTACACCTTC. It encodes CASSVAWQGTGYTF.

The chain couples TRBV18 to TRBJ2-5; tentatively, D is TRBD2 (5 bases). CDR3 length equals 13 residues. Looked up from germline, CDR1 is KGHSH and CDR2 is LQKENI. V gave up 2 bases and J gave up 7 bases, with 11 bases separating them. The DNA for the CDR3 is TGTGCCAGCTCACCAGGGGAGCGAGGGACCCAGTACTTC. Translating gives CASSPGERGTQYF.

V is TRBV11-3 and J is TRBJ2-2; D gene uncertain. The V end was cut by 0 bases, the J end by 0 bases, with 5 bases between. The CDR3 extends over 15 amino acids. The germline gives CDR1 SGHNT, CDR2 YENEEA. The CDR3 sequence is CASSLDLTNTGELFF. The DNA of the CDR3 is TGTGCCAGCAGCTTAGATCTCACGAACACCGGGGAGCTGTTTTTT.

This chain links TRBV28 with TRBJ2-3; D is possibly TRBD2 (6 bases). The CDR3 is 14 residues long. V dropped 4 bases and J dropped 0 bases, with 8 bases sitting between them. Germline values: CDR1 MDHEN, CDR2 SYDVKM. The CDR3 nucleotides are TGTGCCAGCAGTTCTGGGGGGAGCACAGATACGCAGTATTTT. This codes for CASSSGGSTDTQYF.

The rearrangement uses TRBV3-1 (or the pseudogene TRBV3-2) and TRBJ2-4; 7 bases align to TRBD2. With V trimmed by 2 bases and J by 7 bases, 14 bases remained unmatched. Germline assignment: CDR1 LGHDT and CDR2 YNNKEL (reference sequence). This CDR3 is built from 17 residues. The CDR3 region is CASSQLDLGGGSNIQYF. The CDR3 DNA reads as TGTGCCAGCAGCCAATTGGATCTGGGAGGCGGGAGTAACATTCAGTACTTC.

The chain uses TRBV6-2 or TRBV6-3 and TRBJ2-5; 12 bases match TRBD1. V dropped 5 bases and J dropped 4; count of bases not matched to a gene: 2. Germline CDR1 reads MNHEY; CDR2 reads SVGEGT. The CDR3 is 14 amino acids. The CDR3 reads CASSGDRGRETQYF. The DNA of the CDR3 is TGTGCCAGCAGTGGGGACAGGGGGCGAGAGACCCAGTACTTC.

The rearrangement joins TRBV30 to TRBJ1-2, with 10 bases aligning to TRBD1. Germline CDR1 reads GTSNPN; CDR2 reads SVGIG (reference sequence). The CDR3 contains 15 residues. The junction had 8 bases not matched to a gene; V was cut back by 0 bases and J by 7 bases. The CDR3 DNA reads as TGTGCCTGGAGTGTACGGGACAGGGGTATAATTGGCTACACCTTC. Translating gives CAWSVRDRGIIGYTF. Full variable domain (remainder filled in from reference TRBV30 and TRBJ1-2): SQTIHQWPATLVQPVGSPLSLECTVEGTSNPNLYWYRQAAGRGLQLLFYSVGIGQISSEVPQNLSASRPQDRQFILSSKKLLLSDSGFYLCAWSVRDRGIIGYTFGSGTRLTVV.

The CDR3 here is CASSFPGEGEQYF. Written as DNA, the CDR3 is TGTGCCAGCAGCTTCCCCGGGGAGGGCGAGCAGTACTTC. This sequence joins TRBV7-9 and TRBJ2-7; 7 positions match TRBD2. This CDR3 has 13 amino acids. Germline V gene lookup returns CDR1 SEHNR and CDR2 FQNEAQ (reference sequence). Trimming took 3 bases from V and 6 from J; bases not matched to a gene: 5.

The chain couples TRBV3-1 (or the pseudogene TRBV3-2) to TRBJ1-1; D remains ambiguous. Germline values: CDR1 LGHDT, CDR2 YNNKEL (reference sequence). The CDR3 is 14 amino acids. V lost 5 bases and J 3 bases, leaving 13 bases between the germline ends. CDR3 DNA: TGTGCCAGCAGCGTGCAAGCGCGGGACACTGAAGCTTTCTTT. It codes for CASSVQARDTEAFF.

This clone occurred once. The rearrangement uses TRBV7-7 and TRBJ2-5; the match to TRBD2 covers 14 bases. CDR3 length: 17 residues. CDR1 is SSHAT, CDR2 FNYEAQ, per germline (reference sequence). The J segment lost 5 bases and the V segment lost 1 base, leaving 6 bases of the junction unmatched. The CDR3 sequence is CASSLGGLAGVGETQYF. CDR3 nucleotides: TGTGCCAGCAGCTTAGGGGGACTAGCGGGAGTAGGGGAGACCCAGTACTTC.